This T cell receptor (beta chain) comes out of a study of blood T cell repertoires in COVID-19. Assay used: immunoSEQ multiplex PCR; TCRdb lists only in-frame clones, some missing. The sample contains 55,000 to 85,000 clones, over 70% of which appear only once. This clone was found a few times. The CDR3 length is 15 residues. V lost 6 bases to trimming and J lost 0 bases, with 13 bases between them. Germline CDR1 is SGDLS and CDR2 is YYNGEE. The sample consisted of peripheral blood. The clonotype originates from a man aged 55 to 70 with acute or convalescent COVID-19. The chain couples TRBV9 to TRBJ1-3, with D possibly being TRBD1 (5 bases). The CDR3 DNA reads TGTGCCAGCAACCTCCGGGGGTCCTCTGGAAACACCATATATTTT. Translated: CASNLRGSSGNTIYF.